A selection of T cell receptor beta chains follows, all from one sample in a study of OX40 agonist ivuxolimab in advanced cancers. The protocol was immunoSEQ multiplex PCR, while the TCRdb copy is restricted to in-frame clones and leaves out a portion. Here the sample spans around 110,000 clones, 80% to 95% being singletons. The sequenced sample was CD4+ or CD8+ T cells sorted from blood, obtained in a trial of the OX40 agonist ivuxolimab. The receptors shown here come from an adult with an advanced solid tumor such as melanoma, head and neck, liver or kidney cancer. The conserved cysteine and the conserved F or W are not part of the CDR3 here. The order of the fields is J gene, clone size, V gene, CDR3 protein. Only part of the rows carry a size: once, few, many, or a class if the clone is expanded.

TRBJ1-1,-,TRBV5-6,ASSPWRGRAGTEAF
TRBJ1-2,-,TRBV13,ASRPGNRGSYT
TRBJ2-5,-,TRBV11-1,ASSIGGAETQY
TRBJ2-5,-,TRBV28,ASSLPGPYPGTQY
TRBJ1-3,-,TRBV10-2,ASSGSSSGNTIY
TRBJ2-1,-,TRBV11-2,ASSLDALGKSFNNEQF
TRBJ1-2,-,TRBV6-1,ASSRVGGGGHGYT
TRBJ1-5,-,TRBV28,ASSSSRQGSRPQH
TRBJ1-1,-,TRBV18,ASSDTSQMNTEAF
TRBJ1-6,-,TRBV19,ASSQKSGNSPLH
TRBJ2-7,-,TRBV9,ASSQTGGRSEQY
TRBJ1-3,-,TRBV7-3,ASSLTNRGNTIY
TRBJ1-3,-,TRBV5-1,ASSPRGSSGNTIY
TRBJ1-3,-,TRBV11-2,ASSLDGTAGNTIY
TRBJ2-2,-,TRBV5-1,ASGLGPGELF
TRBJ2-4,-,TRBV5-1,ASSPRDRGLAIQY
TRBJ2-2,-,TRBV7-9,ASSFDSLAGGELF
TRBJ2-1,-,TRBV9,ASSATLRRGRGNEQF
TRBJ2-2,-,TRBV6-1,ASSEAHWRGPYTGELF
TRBJ2-7,once,TRBV6-6,ASIPGRAPYEQY
TRBJ1-1,-,TRBV23-1,ASRWTGETEAF
TRBJ2-3,-,TRBV4-3,ASSQDSSGWGRTQY
TRBJ1-3,-,TRBV19,ASSFPRSGNTIY
TRBJ1-4,-,TRBV6-1,AGSVLFATNEKLF
TRBJ1-1,-,TRBV5-4,ASSRSNTEAF
TRBJ2-7,-,TRBV28,ASSLRASGSHTYEQY
TRBJ1-5,once,TRBV15,ATSRDGDLLPQH
TRBJ2-1,-,TRBV25-1,ASSDPPRDEQF
TRBJ2-2,-,TRBV29-1,SSRDTGELF
TRBJ1-4,once,TRBV28,ASSVSGTGGEKLF
TRBJ1-4,-,TRBV7-3,ASSQTGVANEKLF
TRBJ2-1,-,TRBV5-1,ASSIGTSGGNEQF
TRBJ1-4,-,TRBV7-4,ASSSPSRQFYEKLF
TRBJ1-3,-,TRBV7-9,ASSEQGGGNTIY
TRBJ1-4,-,TRBV6-1,ASLTGTSYEKLF
TRBJ1-2,-,TRBV11-2,ASSRDSHYGYT
TRBJ2-3,-,TRBV7-2,ASSPHPAGLSDTQY
TRBJ1-5,-,TRBV10-2,ASSESSQGYSNQPQH
TRBJ1-1,-,TRBV28,ASRAPRGPITEAF
TRBJ2-5,-,TRBV6-5,ASSYSGTTQY
TRBJ2-1,-,TRBV10-3,AISESTIQDRQF
TRBJ1-2,-,TRBV4-1,ASSQESGTNYGYT
TRBJ2-3,once,TRBV6-5,ASSYKGLPPDTQY
TRBJ1-6,once,TRBV6-5,ASSYSSGGGSPLH
TRBJ1-1,-,TRBV5-6,ASSLYGTGYTEAF
TRBJ1-1,-,TRBV19,ASSGRGMNTEAF
TRBJ2-7,-,TRBV6-6,ASRLGPGNEQY
TRBJ2-3,-,TRBV29-1,SARGRDRGLKDESDTQY
TRBJ1-6,-,TRBV19,ASRIQDRAYNSPLH
TRBJ2-7,-,TRBV18,ASSPPNRDYEQY
TRBJ1-3,once,TRBV5-1,ASSLASRVGGNTIY
TRBJ2-5,-,TRBV11-2,ASSPGLVQETQY
TRBJ1-3,-,TRBV6-5,ASSYDRGTANTIY
TRBJ2-7,-,TRBV7-6,ASSTLTGEAYEQY
TRBJ2-3,-,TRBV19,ASSKDSVSTDTQY
TRBJ1-1,-,TRBV27,ASSSHRVNTEAF
TRBJ1-4,-,TRBV5-1,ASRAGLGLRNEKLF